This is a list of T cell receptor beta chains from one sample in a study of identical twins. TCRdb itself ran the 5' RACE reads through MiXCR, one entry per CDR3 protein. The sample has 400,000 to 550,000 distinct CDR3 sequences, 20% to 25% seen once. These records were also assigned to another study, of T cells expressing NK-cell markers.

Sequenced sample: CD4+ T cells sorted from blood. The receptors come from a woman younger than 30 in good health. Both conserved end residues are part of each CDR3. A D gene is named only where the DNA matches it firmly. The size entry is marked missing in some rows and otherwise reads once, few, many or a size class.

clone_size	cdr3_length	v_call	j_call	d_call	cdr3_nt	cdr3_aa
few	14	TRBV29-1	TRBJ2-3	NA	TGCAGCGTTAATAGTGCGGGCCCGACAGATACGCAGTATTTT	CSVNSAGPTDTQYF
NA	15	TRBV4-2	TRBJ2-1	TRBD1	TGTGCCAGCAGCCATGAACAGGGGGCCTACAATGAGCAGTTCTTC	CASSHEQGAYNEQFF
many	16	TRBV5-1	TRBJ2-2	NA	TGCGCCAGCAACCCCCTCGAGGGAGCGGGCACCGGGGAGCTGTTTTTT	CASNPLEGAGTGELFF
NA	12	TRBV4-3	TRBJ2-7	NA	TGCGCCAGCAGCCAAGGGTGGGGTCGGCAGTACTTC	CASSQGWGRQYF
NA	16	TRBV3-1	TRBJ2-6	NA	TGTGCCAGCAGCCAAGTTCGGGCCTCTGGGGCCAACGTCCTGACTTTC	CASSQVRASGANVLTF
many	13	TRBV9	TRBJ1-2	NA	TGTGCCAGCAGCGTAGGGACCAGCTATGGCTACACCTTC	CASSVGTSYGYTF
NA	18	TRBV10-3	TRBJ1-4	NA	TGTGGAGTGGGCCGGACAGCAACCTTTCTAGCAACTAATGAAAAACTGTTTTTT	CGVGRTATFLATNEKLFF
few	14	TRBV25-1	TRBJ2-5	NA	TGTGCCAGCAGTGCCCGCGCTCCCCAAGAGACCCAGTACTTC	CASSARAPQETQYF
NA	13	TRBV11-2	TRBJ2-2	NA	TGTGCCAGCTCCGGCTCTGGGGTCGGGGAGCTGTTTTTT	CASSGSGVGELFF
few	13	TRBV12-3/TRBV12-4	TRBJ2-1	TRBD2	TGTGCCAGCAGCCCCGCGGGGGACAATGAGCAGTTCTTC	CASSPAGDNEQFF
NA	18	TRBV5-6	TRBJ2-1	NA	TGTGCCAGCAGCCCCCAACCGGGGGTAGTAGAGCCCTACAATGAGCAGTTCTTC	CASSPQPGVVEPYNEQFF
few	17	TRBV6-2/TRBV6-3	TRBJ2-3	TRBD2	TGTGCCAGCAGTTACTTCGAAAGCGGGAGGGCCTCAGATACGCAGTATTTT	CASSYFESGRASDTQYF
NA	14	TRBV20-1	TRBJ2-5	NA	TGCAGTGCTAGAGCGGGGCGGGATAAAGAGACCCAGTACTTC	CSARAGRDKETQYF
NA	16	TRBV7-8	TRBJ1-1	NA	TGTGCCAGCAGCTTCCCTATGGGGGGCCAGAACACTGAAGCTTTCTTT	CASSFPMGGQNTEAFF
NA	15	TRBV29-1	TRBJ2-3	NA	TGCAGCGTTGCCCCGGAGTCGCTATCAACAGATACGCAGTATTTT	CSVAPESLSTDTQYF
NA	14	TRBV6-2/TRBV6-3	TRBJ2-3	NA	TGTGCGACGAGGAGCAGGGAGGTGGAAGATACGCAGTATTTT	CATRSREVEDTQYF
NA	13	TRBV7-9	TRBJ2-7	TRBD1	TGTGCCAGCAGCCCGGACAGGGGCCACGAGCAGTACTTC	CASSPDRGHEQYF
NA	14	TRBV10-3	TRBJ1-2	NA	TGTGCCATCAGGGGGGACCTGGGCGGGTATGGCTACACCTTC	CAIRGDLGGYGYTF
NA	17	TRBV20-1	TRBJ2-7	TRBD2	TGCAGTGCTAGTCCTTACCCCCGCGCTAGCGGCTCCTACGAGCAGTACTTC	CSASPYPRASGSYEQYF
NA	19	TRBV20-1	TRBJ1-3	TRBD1	TGCAGTGCTAGCCCGACCTGGACAGGAGATATTAACTCTGGAAACACCATATATTTT	CSASPTWTGDINSGNTIYF
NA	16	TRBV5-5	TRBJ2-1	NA	TGTGCCAGCAGCTTGTTATTCCAGGGCCTATACAATGAGCAGTTCTTC	CASSLLFQGLYNEQFF
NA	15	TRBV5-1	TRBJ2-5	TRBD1	TGCGCCAGCAGCTCAGGGACAGGCGGCCAAGAGACCCAGTACTTC	CASSSGTGGQETQYF
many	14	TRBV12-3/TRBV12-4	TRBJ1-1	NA	TGTGCCAGCAGTCCTCGTCCGGAGAACACTGAAGCTTTCTTT	CASSPRPENTEAFF
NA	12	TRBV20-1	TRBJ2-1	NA	TGCAGTGCTAGACGGGCATTCGGTGAGCAGTTCTTC	CSARRAFGEQFF
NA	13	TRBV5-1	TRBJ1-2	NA	TGCGCCAGCAGCTTTGGAGGGTCGCAAGGCTACACCTTC	CASSFGGSQGYTF